This T cell receptor (beta chain) was profiled in a study of long-term antiretroviral therapy in people with HIV. Per germline, CDR1 ENHRY and CDR2 SYGVKD. The trim removed 6 bases at V and 2 bases at J, leaving 4 bases unmatched. The CDR3 runs 13 residues. This clone was seen only once. Its antigen is not known. Overall study findings and caveats: At every time point, clones expanded before ART dominated the repertoire. Information pertaining to ART adherence, viral resistance or therapeutic modifications was not obtained.

At survey level, the immunoSEQ assay was run in its v3.0 version. The table came from immunoSEQ multiplex PCR; TCRdb's copy has only in-frame clones and leaves some out. Here the sample spans more than 35,000 clones, roughly 80% being singletons. The clonotype originates from a man younger than 35 with HIV. The chain recombines TRBV10-3 with TRBJ2-7; 7 positions match TRBD1. The specimen comprised unsorted PBMCs, sampled 1.5 years after starting antiretroviral therapy. The CDR3 sequence: CAISTTGTYEQYF. CDR3 nucleotide sequence: TGTGCCATCAGCACGACAGGGACCTACGAGCAGTACTTC.